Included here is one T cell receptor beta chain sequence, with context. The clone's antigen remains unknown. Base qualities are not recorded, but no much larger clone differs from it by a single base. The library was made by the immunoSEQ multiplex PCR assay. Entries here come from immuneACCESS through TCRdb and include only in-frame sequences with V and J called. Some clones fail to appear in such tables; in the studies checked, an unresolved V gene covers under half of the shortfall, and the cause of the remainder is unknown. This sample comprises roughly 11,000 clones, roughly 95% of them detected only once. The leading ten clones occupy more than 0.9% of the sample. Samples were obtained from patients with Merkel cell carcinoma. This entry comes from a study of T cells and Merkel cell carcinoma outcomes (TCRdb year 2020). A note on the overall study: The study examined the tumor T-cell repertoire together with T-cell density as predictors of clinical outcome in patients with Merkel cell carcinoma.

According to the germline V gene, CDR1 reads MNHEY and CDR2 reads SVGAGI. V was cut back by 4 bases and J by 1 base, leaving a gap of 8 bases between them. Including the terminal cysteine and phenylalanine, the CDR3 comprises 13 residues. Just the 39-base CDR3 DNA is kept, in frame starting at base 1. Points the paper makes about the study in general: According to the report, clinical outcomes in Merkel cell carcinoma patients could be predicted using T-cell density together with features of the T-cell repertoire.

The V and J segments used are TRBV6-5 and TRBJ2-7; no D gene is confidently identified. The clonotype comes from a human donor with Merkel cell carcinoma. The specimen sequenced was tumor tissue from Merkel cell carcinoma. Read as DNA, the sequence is TGTGCCAGCAGTTTCACAGTTTCCTACGAGCAGTACTTC. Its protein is CASSFTVSYEQYF.